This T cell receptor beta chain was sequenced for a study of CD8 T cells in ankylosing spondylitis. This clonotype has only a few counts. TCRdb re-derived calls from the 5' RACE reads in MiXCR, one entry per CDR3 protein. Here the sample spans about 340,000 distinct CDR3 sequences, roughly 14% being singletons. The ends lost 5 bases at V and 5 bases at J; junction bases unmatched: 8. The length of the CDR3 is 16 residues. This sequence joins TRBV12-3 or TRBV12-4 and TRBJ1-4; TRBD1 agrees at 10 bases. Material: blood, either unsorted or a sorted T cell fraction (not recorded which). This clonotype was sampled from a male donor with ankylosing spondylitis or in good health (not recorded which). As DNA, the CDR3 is TGTGCCAGCAGTCTACTGCTGGGACAGGGGAATGAAAAACTGTTTTTT. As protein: CASSLLLGQGNEKLFF.